This T cell receptor (beta chain) was profiled in a study of patients and donors after allogeneic stem cell transplantation. TCRdb processed the RT-PCR reads anew with MiXCR; each CDR3 protein has one entry. The table shows 390,000 or so distinct CDR3 sequences, with 16% occurring only once. CDR1 and CDR2 (germline): LGHDT, YNNKEL (reference sequence). This CDR3 comprises 14 residues. The V end was cut by 0 bases, the J end by 0 bases, with 5 bases between. This clonotype was counted a few times. The TCR originated in a human donor who was either an allogeneic HSCT recipient or a stem cell or donor lymphocyte infusion donor (not recorded which). It is not recorded whose cells these are; they may come from a transplant donor. V and J are TRBV3-1 and TRBJ1-2, with no clear D. The sequenced sample consisted of blood, either unsorted or a sorted T cell fraction (not recorded which). The CDR3 region has the DNA TGTGCCAGCAGCCAAGACAGTACTAACTATGGCTACACCTTC. Protein product: CASSQDSTNYGYTF. Looking up the rest from reference TRBV3-1 and TRBJ1-2 gives the full variable domain: DTAVSQTPKYLVTQMGNDKSIKCEQNLGHDTMYWYKQDSKKFLKIMFSYNNKELIINETVPNRFSPKSPDKAHLNLHINSLELGDSAVYFCASSQDSTNYGYTFGSGTRLTVV.